This TCR beta chain was documented in a study of cytomegalovirus exposure and HLA in healthy donors. General study points: A previous analysis found most TCR beta V segments productive roughly 87% or roughly 30% of the time.

For this clone: Its target is not known.

Germline values: CDR1 SEHNR, CDR2 FQNEAQ (reference sequence). Trimming removed 5 bases from V and 0 bases from J, with 17 bases in between. This CDR3 has 17 amino acids. PCR amplification relied on 60 Vbeta primers (plus 13 Jbeta primers). Profiled with immunoSEQ multiplex PCR; TCRdb holds only in-frame clones, not every one. The repertoire includes fewer than 200,000 clones, about 84% of them detected once, and less than 15% sits in the top ten. The chain employs TRBV7-9 and TRBJ1-3, with D maybe TRBD1 (6 bases). The TCR comes from a woman in her thirties in good health and CMV-seropositive. The sequencing input was PBMCs. In DNA, the CDR3 is TGTGCCAGCAGCGGATCGGACAGCCCCCTCTCTGGAAACACCATATATTTT. It is translated as CASSGSDSPLSGNTIYF.